The 21 T cell receptor beta chains presented below share a single source sample, sequenced in a study of CD8 T cells in ankylosing spondylitis. The study's findings and limits: Within ankylosing spondylitis blood, a TCR beta motif made up of eight highly homologous variants appeared to be characteristic.

No antigen is known for these receptors. TCRdb called the 5' RACE reads again in MiXCR, with one record for every CDR3 protein. Of about 480,000 distinct CDR3 sequences listed, approximately 17% are singletons. The sample comprised blood, either unsorted or a sorted T cell fraction (not recorded which). Receptors were obtained from a male donor with ankylosing spondylitis.

The V call is TRBV11-1, the J call TRBJ2-1; 10 bases are a match to TRBD2. With V trimmed by 8 bases and J by 7 bases, 5 bases remained unmatched. The length of the CDR3 is 13 residues. Germline CDR1 is SGHAT and CDR2 is FQDESV (reference sequence). CDR3 residues: CASERGGSNEQFF. In DNA form, the CDR3 reads TGTGCCAGCGAGCGGGGGGGTTCAAATGAGCAGTTCTTC.

This rearrangement joins TRBV6-5 to TRBJ1-4; D may be TRBD1 (5 bases). CDR3 length equals 15 residues. In germline, CDR1 is MNHEY, CDR2 SVGAGI. Trimming shortened V by 0 bases and J by 8 bases, and 13 bases separated the two germline ends. Written as DNA, the CDR3 is TGTGCCAGCAGTTACTCTGCAGGGTTGGGGGAAAAACTGTTTTTT. Protein: CASSYSAGLGEKLFF.

This clonotype was counted only a few times. The chain links TRBV3-1 to TRBJ1-2; the D is unclear. CDR1 is LGHDT, CDR2 YNNKEL, per germline (reference sequence). CDR3 length: 13 amino acids. V was trimmed by 1 base and J by 5 bases, leaving 8 bases between them. The CDR3 DNA follows: TGTGCCAGCAGCCAAGTAGAAGGGTATGGCTACACCTTC. This encodes CASSQVEGYGYTF.

The CDR3 DNA sequence: TGCAGTGCTAAGACAGGACCCACAGATACGCAGTATTTT. Its translation: CSAKTGPTDTQYF. The rearrangement links TRBV20-1 to TRBJ2-3, with D perhaps matching TRBD1 (6 bases). Germline CDR1 DFQATT, CDR2 SNEGSKA (reference sequence). The CDR3 is made up of 13 amino acids. Trimming took off 4 bases at V and 2 bases at J, with 10 bases between the two ends.

This rearrangement joins TRBV3-1 to TRBJ2-3; TRBD2 matches at 13 bases. V gave up 4 bases and J gave up 4 bases; unmatched junction bases: 5. Germline loops: CDR1 LGHDT, CDR2 YNNKEL (reference sequence). The CDR3 length is 16 residues. CDR3 nucleotide sequence: TGTGCCAGCAGCCTACTAGCGGGGGGGCGATCAGATACGCAGTATTTT. Amino acid sequence: CASSLLAGGRSDTQYF.

V gene TRBV9 combines with J gene TRBJ2-1; perhaps TRBD1 as D (5 bases). The CDR3 runs 15 residues. With 7 bases removed from V and 5 bases from J, the gap between germline ends came to 19 bases. Germline V gives CDR1 SGDLS, CDR2 YYNGEE. The CDR3 coding sequence is TGTGCCAGCTCCATTCAGGGTAGAGGAGACAATGAGCAGTTCTTC. This encodes CASSIQGRGDNEQFF.

This clonotype has ten or more counts. The rearrangement uses TRBV5-1 and TRBJ1-4, with TRBD1 as a possible D gene (5 bases). Trimming shortened V by 5 bases and J by 8 bases, and 16 bases separated the two germline ends. This CDR3 comprises 14 residues. From germline, CDR1 is SGHRS and CDR2 YFSETQ. The DNA for the CDR3 is TGCGCCAGCAGTCCAGGGTCGGACGGGGAAAAACTGTTTTTT. This sequence encodes CASSPGSDGEKLFF.

This clonotype was recorded a few times. The gene calls are TRBV5-1 and TRBJ2-4, with 9 positions matching TRBD1. The CDR3 has 15 amino acids. Unmatched junction bases numbered 6, after V lost 0 bases and J lost 8 bases. From germline, CDR1 is SGHRS and CDR2 YFSETQ. The CDR3: CASSLEGTGLDIQYF. CDR3 DNA sequence: TGCGCCAGCAGCTTGGAGGGGACAGGGTTGGACATTCAGTACTTC.

This chain links TRBV7-2 with TRBJ1-2, with D possibly matching TRBD1 (5 bases). There are 13 residues in the CDR3. The germline CDR1 and CDR2 sequences are SGHTA and FQGNSA. V was clipped by 6 bases and J by 4 bases, with 12 bases between them. The CDR3 DNA sequence: TGTGCCAGCAGTATGGGGGGGGGCTATGGCTACACCTTC. Its protein is CASSMGGGYGYTF.

This clonotype was counted many times. The rearrangement uses TRBV5-1 and TRBJ1-1; no clear D gene. This CDR3 is built from 13 residues. Germline CDR1 SGHRS, CDR2 YFSETQ. V was trimmed by 0 bases and J by 4 bases, leaving 7 bases between them. For the CDR3, the DNA is TGCGCCAGCAGCTTGGGGGGTGTCACTGAAGCTTTCTTT. As protein: CASSLGGVTEAFF. Drawing the rest from reference TRBV5-1 and TRBJ1-1, the complete variable domain is KAGVTQTPRYLIKTRGQQVTLSCSPISGHRSVSWYQQTPGQGLQFLFEYFSETQRNKGNFPGRFSGRQFSNSRSEMNVSTLELGDSALYLCASSLGGVTEAFFGQGTRLTVV.

V usage is TRBV4-1 and J usage is TRBJ1-2; D remains ambiguous. The CDR3 contains 15 residues. V was clipped by 1 base and J by 1 base, with 10 bases between them. CDR1 is MGHRA, CDR2 YSYEKL, per germline. In DNA, the CDR3 is TGCGCCAGCAGCCAAGGACTGCTAATTAACTATGGCTACACCTTC. It yields the protein CASSQGLLINYGYTF.

The genes are TRBV30 and TRBJ1-1; D is possibly TRBD1 (5 bases). The V end lost 0 bases, the J end lost 4 bases, and 12 bases lay between the germline ends. Per germline, CDR1 GTSNPN and CDR2 SVGIG (reference sequence). CDR3 length equals 14 residues. The CDR3 sequence is CAWSVRRGVTEAFF. DNA for the CDR3: TGTGCCTGGAGTGTCCGAAGGGGAGTCACTGAAGCTTTCTTT.

This clonotype was observed at least ten times. The J gene is TRBJ1-1, the V gene TRBV7-3; D is unclear. CDR1 and CDR2 (germline): SGHTA, FQGTGA. This CDR3 spans 13 amino acids. Trimming took 5 bases from V and 6 from J, leaving 13 bases between them. CDR3 nucleotide sequence: TGTGCCAGCAGCGAGTGGGGAGGCGCTGAAGCTTTCTTT. Translation gives CASSEWGGAEAFF.

The CDR3 nucleotides read TGTGCCAGCAGTGAAGAGGGGGCCGCAAATCAGCCCCAGCATTTT. Translating it yields CASSEEGAANQPQHF. The chain is built from TRBV2 and TRBJ1-5; 7 bases fit TRBD1. This CDR3 spans 15 amino acids. Germline CDR1 SNHLY, CDR2 FYNNEI. Trimming removed 1 base from V and 4 bases from J; junction bases left unmatched: 4.

This clonotype was counted ten times or more. J is TRBJ1-5 and V is TRBV19, with a tentative D call TRBD1 (5 bases). Germline V gives CDR1 LNHDA, CDR2 SQIVND (reference sequence). This CDR3 is built from 16 residues. V was clipped by 4 bases and J by 3 bases, with 16 bases between them. CDR3 coding DNA: TGTGCCAGTAGTAACAGACAGCGGCAACTCAATCAGCCCCAGCATTTT. Translated, it gives CASSNRQRQLNQPQHF.

This clonotype has more than one count but fewer than ten. This chain connects TRBV21-1 to TRBJ2-6; the D call in the table, TRBD2, was not verified against the DNA. TRBV21-1 is labeled a pseudogene. The CDR3 loop spans 19 amino acids. The CDR3 region has the DNA TGTGCCAGCAGCCGGCAAGACTACCTCGAGTTGCCGGGGGCCAACGTCCTGACTTTC. Its protein is CASSRQDYLELPGANVLTF.

V and J are TRBV29-1 and TRBJ1-1; a weak D match, TRBD1 (5 bases). This CDR3 comprises 13 residues. Trimming removed 8 bases at V and 4 bases at J, with 17 bases between. The germline CDR1 and CDR2 sequences are SQVTM and ANQGSEA. The DNA of the CDR3 is TGCAGCACTAACGAGGGGCCTGGCACTGAAGCTTTCTTT. Translation: CSTNEGPGTEAFF.

The rearrangement links TRBV24-1 to TRBJ1-1; 9 nucleotides align to TRBD1. After removal of 2 bases from V and 5 bases from J, the junction contained 5 bases not matched to a gene. Germline CDR1 reads KGHDR; CDR2 reads SFDVKD. The CDR3 has 15 residues. CDR3 bases: TGTGCCACCAGTGATTCCACAGGGGGCCGTACTGAAGCTTTCTTT. Protein: CATSDSTGGRTEAFF.

J is TRBJ2-1 and V is TRBV29-1, with TRBD2 as a possible D gene (6 bases). Per germline, CDR1 SQVTM and CDR2 ANQGSEA. This CDR3 is built from 14 residues. V lost 7 bases, J lost 0 bases, and 13 bases lay in between. The CDR3 coding sequence is TGCAGCGGAAGAGCGGGCGTCTCCTACAATGAGCAGTTCTTC. It yields the protein CSGRAGVSYNEQFF.

The chain recombines TRBV5-1 with TRBJ2-1; no definite D call. V dropped 0 bases and J dropped 2 bases, with 9 bases sitting between them. The germline V gene encodes CDR1 SGHRS and CDR2 YFSETQ. This CDR3 region has 15 residues. CDR3 sequence reads: CASSLELEAYNEQFF. CDR3 DNA sequence: TGCGCCAGCAGCTTGGAACTGGAAGCCTACAATGAGCAGTTCTTC.

J is TRBJ1-2 and V is TRBV2, with unresolved D. The length of the CDR3 is 12 residues. V lost 4 bases to trimming and J lost 0 bases, with 3 bases between them. Germline CDR1 and CDR2: SNHLY and FYNNEI. CDR3 bases: TGTGCCAGCAGTGCAGCTAACTATGGCTACACCTTC. It is translated as CASSAANYGYTF.